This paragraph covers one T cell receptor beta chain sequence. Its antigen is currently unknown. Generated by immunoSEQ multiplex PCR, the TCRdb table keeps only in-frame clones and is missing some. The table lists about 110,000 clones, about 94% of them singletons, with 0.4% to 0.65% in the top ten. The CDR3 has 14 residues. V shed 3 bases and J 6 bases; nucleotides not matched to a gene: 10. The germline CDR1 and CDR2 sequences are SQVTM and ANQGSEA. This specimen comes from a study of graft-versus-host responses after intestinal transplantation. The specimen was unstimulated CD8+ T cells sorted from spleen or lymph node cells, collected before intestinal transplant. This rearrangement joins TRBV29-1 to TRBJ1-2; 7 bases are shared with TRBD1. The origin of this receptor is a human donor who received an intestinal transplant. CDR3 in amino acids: CSVEATGMRNGYTF. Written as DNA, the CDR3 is TGCAGCGTTGAGGCGACAGGGATGAGGAATGGCTACACCTTC.